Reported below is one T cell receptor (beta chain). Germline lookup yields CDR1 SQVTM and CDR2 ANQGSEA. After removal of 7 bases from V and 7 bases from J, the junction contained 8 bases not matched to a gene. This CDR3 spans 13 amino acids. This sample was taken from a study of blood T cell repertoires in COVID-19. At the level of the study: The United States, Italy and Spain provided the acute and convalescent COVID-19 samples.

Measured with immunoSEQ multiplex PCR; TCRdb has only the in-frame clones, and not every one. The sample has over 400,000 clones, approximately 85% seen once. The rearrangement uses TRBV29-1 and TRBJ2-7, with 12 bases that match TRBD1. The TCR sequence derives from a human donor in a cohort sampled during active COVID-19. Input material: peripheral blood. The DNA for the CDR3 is TGCAGCGCTCTGGGACAGGGGGCTGGAGAGCAGTACTTC. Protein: CSALGQGAGEQYF.